These 23 T cell receptor beta chains were all obtained from the same sample, sequenced in a study of blood T cell repertoires in COVID-19. The protocol was immunoSEQ multiplex PCR, while the TCRdb copy is restricted to in-frame clones and leaves out a portion. The sample lists roughly 200,000 clones; roughly 84% were seen once. What was sequenced was peripheral blood. These receptors were collected from a middle-aged man with active or convalescent COVID-19.

The rearrangement links TRBV19 to TRBJ1-5, with TRBD1 as a possible D gene (5 bases). This CDR3 is built from 12 residues. The V gene's germline CDR1 is LNHDA and CDR2 SQIVND (reference sequence). Trimming left V 5 bases short and J 7 bases short, with 9 bases between. CDR3 sequence reads: CASSYQGQPQHF. CDR3 nucleotides: TGTGCCAGTAGTTATCAGGGCCAGCCCCAGCATTTT. Full variable domain (remainder filled in from reference TRBV19 and TRBJ1-5): DGGITQSPKYLFRKEGQNVTLSCEQNLNHDAMYWYRQDPGQGLRLIYYSQIVNDFQKGDIAEGYSVSREKKESFPLTVTSAQKNPTAFYLCASSYQGQPQHFGDGTRLSIL.

This chain uses TRBV20-1 with TRBJ1-5; D unresolved. This CDR3 spans 10 amino acids. V was pared by 6 bases and J by 10 bases, with 10 bases between. CDR1 and CDR2 from the germline V gene are DFQATT and SNEGSKA (reference sequence). CDR3 in DNA: TGCAGTGCCCTCCCGGGTCCCCAGCATTTT. Encoded protein: CSALPGPQHF.

The chain is built from TRBV9 and TRBJ1-3; D remains ambiguous. The CDR3 sequence is 12 residues long. Per the germline V gene, CDR1 is SGDLS and CDR2 is YYNGEE. The V and J ends lost 4 bases and 3 bases respectively, with 5 bases between them. The CDR3 nucleotides read TGTGCCAGCAGCTCAAATGGAAACACCATATATTTT. It yields the protein CASSSNGNTIYF.

This rearrangement joins TRBV19 to TRBJ1-1; no clear D gene. This CDR3 contains 13 residues. Germline loops: CDR1 LNHDA, CDR2 SQIVND (reference sequence). The V gene lost 3 bases and the J gene lost 1 base, with 6 bases spanning the gap. The CDR3 DNA reads TGTGCCAGTAGTATGAGTGCGAACACTGAAGCTTTCTTT. Protein product: CASSMSANTEAFF.

The chain has TRBV28 and TRBJ1-2; TRBD1 matches at 7 bases. The germline V gene has CDR1 MDHEN and CDR2 SYDVKM. With 9 bases clipped from V and 5 bases from J, the junction kept 12 bases outside the gene matches. The CDR3 spans 14 residues. Written as DNA, the CDR3 is TGTGCCAGTAGACTTCCGGGACAGAAGTATGGCTACACCTTC. It yields the protein CASRLPGQKYGYTF.

V is TRBV20-1 and J is TRBJ1-1; no clear D. The CDR3 is 11 residues long. Trimming shortened V by 6 bases and J by 1 base, and 6 bases separated the two germline ends. CDR1 and CDR2 from the germline V gene are DFQATT and SNEGSKA (reference sequence). The chain's CDR3 is CSAGGNTEAFF. For the CDR3, the DNA is TGCAGTGCCGGTGGGAACACTGAAGCTTTCTTT.

This chain links TRBV6-6 with TRBJ1-3, with 8 positions matching TRBD1. Germline V gene sequence: CDR1 MNHNY, CDR2 SVGAGI (reference sequence). The CDR3 totals 16 residues. V trimming: 6 bases; J trimming: 3 bases; junction bases outside the gene matches: 10. The CDR3 spells CASSPAQGAFGNTIYF. The CDR3 DNA follows: TGTGCCAGCAGCCCCGCCCAGGGGGCGTTTGGAAACACCATATATTTT.

The genes are TRBV27 and TRBJ2-7; D perhaps matches TRBD1 (7 bases). Per germline, CDR1 MNHEY and CDR2 SMNVEV (reference sequence). V shed 2 bases and J shed 3 bases, with 11 bases lying between them. This CDR3 region has 14 residues. The CDR3 bases are TGTGCCAGCAGTTTAGGTCAGGGGGGCTACGAGCAGTACTTC. Translating gives CASSLGQGGYEQYF.

This chain uses TRBV6-5 with TRBJ1-5; TRBD1 matches at 9 bases. In germline, CDR1 is MNHEY, CDR2 SVGAGI. Losses at the gene ends were 5 bases for V and 16 bases for J; bases not matched to a gene: 6. The CDR3 is 11 residues long. DNA for the CDR3: TGTGCCAGCAGTAGCCGGACAGGGGAACATTTT. The encoded protein is CASSSRTGEHF.

V and J are TRBV3-1 (or the pseudogene TRBV3-2) and TRBJ2-7; D is possibly TRBD1 (5 bases). Germline V CDR1 and CDR2: LGHDT, YNNKEL (reference sequence). Trimming stripped 1 base from V and 0 bases from J, with 10 bases between. This CDR3 is built from 15 residues. In DNA, the CDR3 is TGTGCCAGCAGCCAAGTGTACAGGCCCTCCTACGAGCAGTACTTC. It codes for CASSQVYRPSYEQYF.

This chain joins TRBV18 and TRBJ2-6; D is perhaps TRBD1 (6 bases). From germline, CDR1 is KGHSH and CDR2 LQKENI. The CDR3 length is 16 residues. The V gene lost 5 bases and the J gene lost 4 bases, with 15 bases spanning the gap. This CDR3 is CASSEESGAGANVLTF. The DNA of the CDR3 is TGTGCCAGCTCAGAGGAATCAGGGGCAGGGGCCAACGTCCTGACTTTC.

The rearrangement joins TRBV19 to TRBJ2-7; a possible D gene is TRBD1 (6 bases). V lost 3 bases to trimming and J lost 0 bases, with 12 bases between them. CDR1 and CDR2 (germline): LNHDA, SQIVND (reference sequence). This CDR3 has 15 residues. The CDR3 nucleotides read TGTGCCAGTAGTATGGGCAGGGGCTTCTCCTACGAGCAGTACTTC. As protein: CASSMGRGFSYEQYF.

The chain is built from TRBV11-1 and TRBJ1-2; TRBD1 matches 7 bases. V gave up 4 bases and J gave up 8 bases; unmatched junction bases: 10. Germline CDR1 and CDR2: SGHAT and FQDESV (reference sequence). This CDR3 has 14 residues. CDR3: CASSSGTVRGGYTF. The CDR3 region has the DNA TGTGCCAGCAGCTCCGGGACAGTTCGTGGGGGCTACACCTTC.

A remark on this clone: This CDR3 is also generated by other DNA sequences in the sample. The chain recombines TRBV2 with TRBJ2-2, with TRBD2 identical over 11 bases. The CDR3 runs to 15 residues. Looked up from germline, CDR1 is SNHLY and CDR2 is FYNNEI. V shed 6 bases, J shed 3 bases, and the junction held 3 bases outside the gene matches. CDR3 DNA: TGTGCCAGCAGCGTACTAGCGGGAGACACCGGGGAGCTGTTTTTT. Translation gives CASSVLAGDTGELFF.

The chain employs TRBV4-2 and TRBJ1-6; 9 nucleotides match TRBD1. Germline V gene sequence: CDR1 LGHNA, CDR2 YNFKEQ. The J segment lost 0 bases and the V segment lost 4 bases, leaving 13 bases of the junction unmatched. The CDR3 is 20 amino acids. CDR3 amino acids: CASSLKSGTGKSSYNSPLHF. The CDR3 DNA is TGTGCCAGCAGCCTTAAATCCGGGACAGGGAAAAGCTCCTATAATTCACCCCTCCACTTT.

The genes are TRBV12-3 or TRBV12-4 and TRBJ2-7; 7 positions match TRBD1. CDR3 size: 12 residues. The ends lost 5 bases at V and 5 bases at J; junction bases unmatched: 3. As DNA, the CDR3 is TGTGCCAGCAGTAGAGACAGGGACGAGCAGTACTTC. Translation gives CASSRDRDEQYF.

V is TRBV11-2 and J is TRBJ1-4; 9 positions match TRBD1. This CDR3 has 14 amino acids. From germline, CDR1 is SGHAT and CDR2 FQNNGV. Trimming cost V 5 bases and J 5 bases; bases outside gene matches: 3. CDR3 amino acids: CASSRDRANEKLFF. The DNA of the CDR3 is TGTGCCAGCAGCCGGGACAGGGCGAATGAAAAACTGTTTTTT.

CDR3 sequence reads: CASKTGGGYYEQYF. Written as DNA, the CDR3 is TGTGCCAGTAAAACAGGGGGAGGGTACTACGAGCAGTACTTC. The rearrangement joins TRBV7-8 to TRBJ2-7, with D tentatively TRBD1 (8 bases). Germline CDR1 reads SGHVS; CDR2 reads FQNEAQ. This CDR3 region has 14 residues. V was shortened by 9 bases and J by 3 bases, with 18 bases between the two germline ends.

This clone was observed a handful of times. The chain uses TRBV11-3 and TRBJ1-2; maybe TRBD1 (6 bases). This CDR3 region has 13 residues. CDR1 is SGHNT, CDR2 YENEEA, per germline. V shed 6 bases and J shed 4 bases, with 12 bases lying between them. The CDR3 DNA follows: TGTGCCAGCAGACAGGGCAGGGGCTATGGCTACACCTTC. It translates to CASRQGRGYGYTF.

J is TRBJ1-1 and V is TRBV4-1; the D gene is possibly TRBD1 (6 bases). From germline, CDR1 is MGHRA and CDR2 YSYEKL. The CDR3 spans 18 residues. V gave up 4 bases and J gave up 0 bases, with 21 bases separating them. CDR3 nucleotides: TGCGCCAGCAGCCTTGGTTTACCGGCACAGGGATTGAACACTGAAGCTTTCTTT. Translating it yields CASSLGLPAQGLNTEAFF.

This clone occurred once. V and J are TRBV5-1 and TRBJ2-1, with D tentatively TRBD2 (6 bases). Trimming stripped 4 bases from V and 7 bases from J, with 18 bases between. This CDR3 is 15 amino acids long. From germline, CDR1 is SGHRS and CDR2 YFSETQ. CDR3 coding DNA: TGCGCCAGCAGCCCGGGGACTGCCGCGGGGAATGAGCAGTTCTTC. This translates into CASSPGTAAGNEQFF.

This clone appeared a few times. The chain uses TRBV6-5 and TRBJ1-1; D is possibly TRBD1 (5 bases). The CDR3 has 11 amino acids. V was pared by 6 bases and J by 8 bases, with 10 bases between. The germline V gene encodes CDR1 MNHEY and CDR2 SVGAGI. The CDR3 here is CASSGRGEAFF. In DNA form, the CDR3 reads TGTGCCAGCAGCGGACGGGGGGAAGCTTTCTTT.

Remarks on this clone: This specimen includes other DNA sequences encoding the same CDR3. This chain uses TRBV12-3 or TRBV12-4 with TRBJ1-1; TRBD1 aligns across 8 bases. The V and J ends lost 6 bases and 5 bases, in that order; junction bases with no gene match: 5. The CDR3 runs to 13 residues. The CDR3 region is CASSTTGGTEAFF. CDR3 coding DNA: TGTGCCAGCAGCACAACAGGGGGAACTGAAGCTTTCTTT.